Sequencing of this T cell receptor beta chain was carried out in a study of blood T cell repertoires in COVID-19. Whole-study context: The study drew acute and convalescent COVID-19 samples from the United States, Italy and Spain. Sources were T cells, B-cell-depleted T cells, or PBMCs; the material itself was cDNA or gDNA.

Authors' processing steps: Amplification of reference gene primers was used by the study to estimate nucleated cell counts. The data were produced by immunoSEQ multiplex PCR, yet TCRdb's version contains in-frame clones alone and is incomplete. D and trimming come from the DNA, and the V and J calls and clone size come from that table. The sample has nearly 50,000 clones; 70% to 85% are singletons. Germline CDR1 is SNHLY and CDR2 is FYNNEI. Germline trimming cut 8 bases from V and 0 bases from J; bases unmatched to any gene: 6. CDR3 size: 15 residues. In this sample, this clone turned up once. V is TRBV2 and J is TRBJ2-1, with 8 bases matching TRBD2. The specimen was peripheral blood. The clonotype originates from a human donor in a cohort sampled during active COVID-19. The DNA for the CDR3 is TGTGCCAGCGCCACTAGCGGCAGCTCCTACAATGAGCAGTTCTTC. It codes for CASATSGSSYNEQFF.